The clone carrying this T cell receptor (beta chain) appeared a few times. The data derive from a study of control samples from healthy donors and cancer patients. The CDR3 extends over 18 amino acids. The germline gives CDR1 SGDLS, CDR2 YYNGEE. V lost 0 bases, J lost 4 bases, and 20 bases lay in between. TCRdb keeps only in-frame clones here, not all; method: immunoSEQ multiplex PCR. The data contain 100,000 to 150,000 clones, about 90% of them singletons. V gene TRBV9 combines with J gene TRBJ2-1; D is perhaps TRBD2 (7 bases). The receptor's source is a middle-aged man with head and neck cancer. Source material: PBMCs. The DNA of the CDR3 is TGTGCCAGCAGCGTAGGAATGGTTGGGGGGGCTGCATACAATGAGCAGTTCTTC. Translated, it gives CASSVGMVGGAAYNEQFF.